The 18 T cell receptor beta chains presented below share a single source sample, sequenced in a study of T cells after yellow fever vaccination. TCRdb fed the 5' RACE reads into MiXCR, producing one record per CDR3 protein. The data show 250,000 to 400,000 distinct CDR3 sequences, about 4% seen once. The sequences come from PBMCs, collected 5 days after the yellow fever booster vaccination. The origin of the receptors is a man between 18 and 29 years old who received the YFV17D yellow fever vaccine.

This clonotype appeared a few times. The chain uses TRBV4-1 and TRBJ2-7; D possibly matches TRBD1 or TRBD2 (5 bases each). Trimming removed 4 bases from V and 2 bases from J, with 15 bases in between. This CDR3 contains 15 residues. The germline V gene encodes CDR1 MGHRA and CDR2 YSYEKL. The DNA for the CDR3 is TGCGCCAGCAGCCGAGGGACCGGGTTACCCTACGAGCAGTACGTC. It encodes CASSRGTGLPYEQYV.

This clonotype was counted a few times. The J gene is TRBJ1-1, the V gene TRBV5-1; a weak D match, TRBD1 (5 bases). The CDR3 is 14 amino acids. Trimming removed 0 bases from V and 3 bases from J, with 9 bases in between. Looked up from germline, CDR1 is SGHRS and CDR2 is YFSETQ. The CDR3, as DNA: TGCGCCAGCAGCTTGGGGCCGGGGGACACTGAAGCTTTCTTT. Protein sequence: CASSLGPGDTEAFF.

In this sample, this clonotype turned up a few times. V is TRBV5-1 and J is TRBJ1-6, with D perhaps matching TRBD1 (5 bases). The length of the CDR3 is 15 residues. V was clipped by 0 bases and J by 8 bases, with 12 bases between them. In germline, CDR1 is SGHRS, CDR2 YFSETQ. DNA for the CDR3: TGCGCCAGCAGCTTGGGGACCCTGGGGGATTCACCCCTCCACTTT. It encodes CASSLGTLGDSPLHF.

The chain carries TRBV12-3 or TRBV12-4 and TRBJ2-5; 8 bases fit TRBD2. CDR3 length: 14 residues. V dropped 5 bases and J dropped 6; count of bases not matched to a gene: 8. The CDR3 spells CASSPGGGEKTQYF. CDR3 DNA: TGTGCCAGCAGTCCCGGGGGGGGCGAAAAGACCCAGTACTTC.

The chain is built from TRBV5-5 and TRBJ2-3; 9 bases align to TRBD2. J was trimmed by 0 bases and V by 4 bases; bases with no gene match: 9. This CDR3 comprises 17 residues. Germline CDR1 reads SGHKS; CDR2 reads YYEKEE (reference sequence). CDR3 DNA: TGTGCCAGCAGCCCCATTAGCGGGGGATCTAGCACAGATACGCAGTATTTT. Protein sequence: CASSPISGGSSTDTQYF.

This clonotype was seen a handful of times. The chain links TRBV4-1 to TRBJ1-1; D is unclear. This CDR3 is 14 amino acids long. V was trimmed by 1 base and J by 0 bases, leaving 6 bases between them. Germline CDR1 is MGHRA and CDR2 is YSYEKL. Here the CDR3 DNA reads TGCGCCAGCAGCCAAGGTGGCTTGAACACTGAAGCTTTCTTT. Translating it yields CASSQGGLNTEAFF.

This clonotype was observed a few times. This chain joins TRBV20-1 and TRBJ1-6, with 9 bases lining up with TRBD1. Trimming cost V 4 bases and J 5 bases; bases outside gene matches: 3. This CDR3 region has 14 residues. Germline V gives CDR1 DFQATT, CDR2 SNEGSKA (reference sequence). The CDR3 coding sequence is TGCAGTGCTATCCGGGACAGGGATAATTCACCCCTCCACTTT. Amino acid sequence: CSAIRDRDNSPLHF.

This clonotype has ten or more counts. V is TRBV5-1 and J is TRBJ2-5; perhaps TRBD2 as D (5 bases). V was shortened by 4 bases and J by 7 bases, with 17 bases between the two germline ends. Germline CDR1 and CDR2: SGHRS and YFSETQ. This CDR3 is built from 14 residues. CDR3 region: CASSIGKLEGTQYF. CDR3 nucleotides: TGCGCCAGCAGCATTGGGAAACTAGAGGGGACCCAGTACTTC. The entire variable domain, with the rest obtained from reference TRBV5-1 and TRBJ2-5, is as follows: KAGVTQTPRYLIKTRGQQVTLSCSPISGHRSVSWYQQTPGQGLQFLFEYFSETQRNKGNFPGRFSGRQFSNSRSEMNVSTLELGDSALYLCASSIGKLEGTQYFGPGTRLLVL.

This clonotype appeared many times. V usage is TRBV24-1 and J usage is TRBJ2-2; D unresolved. Trimming cost V 4 bases and J 1 base, with 15 bases left between them. The CDR3 length is 17 residues. Germline V gives CDR1 KGHDR, CDR2 SFDVKD. The chain's CDR3 is CATSDSGWLRNTGELFF. The CDR3, as DNA: TGTGCCACCAGTGACTCTGGGTGGCTTAGGAACACCGGGGAGCTGTTTTTT.

The chain links TRBV24-1 to TRBJ2-6; D is unclear. The CDR3 has 15 residues. Germline V gives CDR1 KGHDR, CDR2 SFDVKD. V was pared by 3 bases and J by 2 bases, with 7 bases between. The CDR3 DNA follows: TGTGCCACCAGTGATACGTGGGCTGGGGCCAACGTCCTGACTTTC. Its protein product is CATSDTWAGANVLTF.

This clonotype was observed a handful of times. The rearrangement joins TRBV5-8 to TRBJ2-7; 7 positions match TRBD1. J was trimmed by 3 bases and V by 1 base; bases with no gene match: 7. CDR1 SGHTS and CDR2 YDEGEE come from the germline V gene. The CDR3 contains 15 residues. CDR3: CASSLRGQLNYEQYF. In DNA, the CDR3 is TGTGCCAGCAGCTTGAGGGGACAGCTTAACTACGAGCAGTACTTC.

This chain joins TRBV7-3 and TRBJ2-1; 10 bases match TRBD1. Trimming cost V 1 base and J 9 bases; bases outside gene matches: 6. Germline V gives CDR1 SGHTA, CDR2 FQGTGA. This CDR3 region has 15 residues. The CDR3 nucleotides are TGTGCCAGCAGCTTAATGGGGACAGGGGCCCGTGAGCAGTTCTTC. Amino acids: CASSLMGTGAREQFF.

As regards this clonotype: This could be a read error, since a much larger clone is one nucleotide away. J is TRBJ2-1 and V is TRBV6-4, with D perhaps matching TRBD1 (6 bases). Looked up from germline, CDR1 is MRHNA and CDR2 is SNTAGT. This CDR3 comprises 13 residues. V lost 9 bases and J lost 9, with 18 bases in between. The CDR3 loop reads CASSGSGVGEQFF. The CDR3 DNA reads TGTGCCAGTTCCGGGTCAGGGGTCGGTGAGCAGTTCTTC.

This clonotype was recorded at least ten times. The genes are TRBV20-1 and TRBJ1-2, with D perhaps matching TRBD1 (5 bases). Germline V gives CDR1 DFQATT, CDR2 SNEGSKA (reference sequence). The CDR3 extends over 13 amino acids. Written as DNA, the CDR3 is TGCACCGCCTTTGGGGGAGGAGACTATGGCTACACCTTC. It specifies CTAFGGGDYGYTF.

This clonotype was observed at least ten times. The chain carries TRBV6-5 and TRBJ2-1; 8 nucleotides align to TRBD1. J lost 6 bases, V lost 6 bases, and 10 bases had no gene match. The CDR3 loop spans 15 amino acids. The germline V gene has CDR1 MNHEY and CDR2 SVGAGI. The chain's CDR3 is CASSSQGALGNEQFF. The CDR3 coding sequence is TGTGCCAGCAGCTCCCAGGGGGCGCTTGGCAATGAGCAGTTCTTC.

The chain joins TRBV11-2 to TRBJ1-4; 8 bases agree with TRBD1. The CDR3 runs 13 residues. CDR1 is SGHAT and CDR2 is FQNNGV in the germline V gene. Trimming took 6 bases from V and 11 from J; bases not matched to a gene: 8. CDR3: CASRTGTGEKLFF. CDR3 DNA sequence: TGTGCCAGCAGAACCGGGACAGGAGAGAAACTGTTTTTT.

This clonotype was observed at least ten times. This chain uses TRBV5-1 with TRBJ2-5; 13 bases line up with TRBD2. The CDR3 is made up of 17 amino acids. The V and J ends lost 4 bases and 4 bases, in that order; junction bases with no gene match: 10. Germline loops: CDR1 SGHRS, CDR2 YFSETQ. CDR3 bases: TGCGCCAGCAGCCGAGGACAGGGACTAGCGGGGTTAGAGACCCAGTACTTC. Translation gives CASSRGQGLAGLETQYF.

This clonotype has a handful of counts. The chain has TRBV4-1 and TRBJ2-7, with a possible D match to TRBD1 (5 bases). This CDR3 is built from 13 residues. Looked up from germline, CDR1 is MGHRA and CDR2 is YSYEKL. Trimming shortened V by 6 bases and J by 4 bases, and 13 bases separated the two germline ends. The CDR3 protein is CASRATTVYEQYF. The CDR3 DNA is TGCGCCAGCAGAGCTACGACAGTTTACGAGCAGTACTTC.